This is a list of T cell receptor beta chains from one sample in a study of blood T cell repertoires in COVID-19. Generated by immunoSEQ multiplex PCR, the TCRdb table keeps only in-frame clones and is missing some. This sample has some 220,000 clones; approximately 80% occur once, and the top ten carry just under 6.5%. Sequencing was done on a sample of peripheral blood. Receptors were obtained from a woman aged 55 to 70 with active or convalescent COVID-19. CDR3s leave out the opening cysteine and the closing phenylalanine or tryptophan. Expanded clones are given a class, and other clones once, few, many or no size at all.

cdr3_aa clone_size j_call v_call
ASTLGGGLTYNEQF NA TRBJ2-1 TRBV19
ASSSQGRDEKLF NA TRBJ1-4 TRBV19
ASTPIGGMTEAF once TRBJ1-1 TRBV7-2
ASGRVGAGEQY NA TRBJ2-7 TRBV7-2
ASSPTLNSNQPQH NA TRBJ1-5 TRBV3-1/TRBV3-2
ASSLSSGRFLGGELF once TRBJ2-2 TRBV27
ASGRVNQPQH NA TRBJ1-5 TRBV7-2
ASSPTPRRNEQF NA TRBJ2-1 TRBV28
ASSYRDSSNSNQPQH NA TRBJ1-5 TRBV19
ASSLGGRYSGGYGYT NA TRBJ1-2 TRBV13
ASQGSGIYGYT NA TRBJ1-2 TRBV28
ATSGEARHNEQF once TRBJ2-1 TRBV24-1
AWVNLVAPPYEQY NA TRBJ2-7 TRBV30
ASSPVKGALNEQF NA TRBJ2-1 TRBV4-1
ASSLYGNSNQPQH NA TRBJ1-5 TRBV5-1
ASSLGGHGYT NA TRBJ1-2 TRBV5-1
ASSPEGTQTTEAF NA TRBJ1-1 TRBV5-4
ASSLAGGGYNEQF NA TRBJ2-1 TRBV27
ASTVLGGQGDLANTGELF NA TRBJ2-2 TRBV19
AIRGDRTWDGYT NA TRBJ1-2 TRBV10-3
ASSFRTGSGNTIY once TRBJ1-3 TRBV28
ATRPGFQGETQY once TRBJ2-5 TRBV10-3
ASSPPGQGGYT few TRBJ1-2 TRBV6-5
ASRLTATNEKLF NA TRBJ1-4 TRBV27
SASTSGAPSADTQY NA TRBJ2-3 TRBV20-1
ASLTRKAGAGELF NA TRBJ2-2 TRBV27
ASRRTSGPNSYEQY NA TRBJ2-7 TRBV6-6
ASSRKAGATDTQY NA TRBJ2-3 TRBV28
ASSTLTGGYEQY NA TRBJ2-7 TRBV5-1
ASKEGGGPNTEAF NA TRBJ1-1 TRBV2
ASSLSGSVSGNTIY NA TRBJ1-3 TRBV5-5
ASAPGGREKLF NA TRBJ1-4 TRBV28
ATSRDRGHDYGYT NA TRBJ1-2 TRBV15
ASSGPRTVHYNEQF NA TRBJ2-1 TRBV5-4
ASSLWEGYEQY NA TRBJ2-7 TRBV14
ASSYNRVGTEAF NA TRBJ1-1 TRBV6-2/TRBV6-3
SASATNEKLF NA TRBJ1-4 TRBV29-1
ASGQGLNQPQH once TRBJ1-5 TRBV19
ASTSSDRDNSPLH NA TRBJ1-6 TRBV28
ASSSKTSGRVYEQY NA TRBJ2-7 TRBV18
ASSYSPGQNNSPLH NA TRBJ1-6 TRBV6-5
ASGRTGELF once TRBJ2-2 TRBV19
ASSLELDLTEAF NA TRBJ1-1 TRBV7-9
AWSLVDRSYSPLH NA TRBJ1-6 TRBV30
ASSLPQGAFYSNEQF NA TRBJ2-1 TRBV5-1
ASSSLYGRSSYEQY NA TRBJ2-7 TRBV5-1
ASRRGQINEQF NA TRBJ2-1 TRBV5-1
ASSAPGMGELF few TRBJ2-2 TRBV9
ATRAGTGTEYTEAF NA TRBJ1-1 TRBV24-1
ASRPSGSSYNEQF NA TRBJ2-1 TRBV5-6
ATSDSPPYEQF NA TRBJ2-1 TRBV24-1
ASSPVAVAGSGELF NA TRBJ2-2 TRBV7-6
ASSQELTGLGSYEQY NA TRBJ2-7 TRBV3-1/TRBV3-2